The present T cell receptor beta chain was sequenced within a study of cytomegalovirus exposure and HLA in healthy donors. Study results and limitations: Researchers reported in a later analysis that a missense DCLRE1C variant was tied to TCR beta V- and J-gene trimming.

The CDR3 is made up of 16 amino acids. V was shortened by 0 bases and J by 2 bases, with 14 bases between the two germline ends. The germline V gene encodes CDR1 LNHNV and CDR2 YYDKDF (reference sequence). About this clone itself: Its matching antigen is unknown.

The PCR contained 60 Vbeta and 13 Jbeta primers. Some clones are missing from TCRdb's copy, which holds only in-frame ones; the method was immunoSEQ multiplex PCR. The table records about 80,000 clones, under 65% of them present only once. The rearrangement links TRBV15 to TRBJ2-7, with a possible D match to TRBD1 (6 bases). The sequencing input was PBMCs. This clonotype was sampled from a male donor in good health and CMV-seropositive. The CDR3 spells CATSRDRVEGAYEQYF. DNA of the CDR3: TGTGCCACCAGCAGAGATAGGGTTGAGGGGGCCTACGAGCAGTACTTC.